This T cell receptor (beta chain) was recovered during a study of blood T cell repertoires in COVID-19. The overall study: T cells, B-cell-depleted T cells, or PBMCs supplied cDNA or gDNA.

Libraries were prepared by immunoSEQ multiplex PCR; TCRdb keeps only in-frame clonotypes and omits some of them. The table records 61,000 or so clones, 85% to 90% of them present only once. CDR3 length equals 15 residues. Germline lookup yields CDR1 SEHNR and CDR2 FQNEAQ (reference sequence). The ends were cut back, 2 bases at V and 6 bases at J, with 13 bases in the middle. The chain employs TRBV7-9 and TRBJ1-4; a weak D match, TRBD1 (5 bases). The TCR originated in a woman aged 80 or over with active COVID-19. Sequenced sample: peripheral blood. The CDR3 DNA reads TGTGCCAGCAGCTTACTCTGGGGCGGGGATGAAAAACTGTTTTTT. Protein: CASSLLWGGDEKLFF.